This T cell receptor beta chain was retrieved from a study of beta chain features in type 1 diabetes. The study's findings and limits: The influence of HLA type on TCRB rearrangement stayed undetermined.

TCRB transcripts that were expressed got sequenced, as all of the isolated RNA had been reverse transcribed. Using immunoSEQ multiplex PCR, the repertoire was profiled, and TCRdb retains in-frame clones only, with some absent. This table holds more than 300,000 clones, roughly 12% found once. V was clipped by 1 base and J by 5 bases, with 5 bases between them. The germline V gene encodes CDR1 LGHNA and CDR2 YNFKEQ. The CDR3 extends over 12 amino acids. It was one heparinised blood draw, averaging around 120 mL, that each donor gave. Each of the CD4+ naive, central memory, regulatory and stem cell-like memory populations was sorted via CD45RO/CCR7/CD25/CD127/CD95/CD27. This clone was recorded a few times. What it binds is not known.

The material sequenced was naive CD4+ T cells from blood. The rearrangement links TRBV4-2 to TRBJ1-2; D call uncertain. The source is a man between 18 and 35 years old in good health. The CDR3 bases are TGTGCCAGCAGCCAAGGAGAATATGGCTACACCTTC. Its translation: CASSQGEYGYTF.